This T cell receptor beta chain was captured in a study of tumor-infiltrating lymphocytes in primary liver carcinoma (TCRdb year 2017). Looking at the study overall: Hepatocellular carcinoma (four) or combined HCC and intrahepatic cholangiocarcinoma (one) was present in the five patients, who were three men and two women aged 30 to 69 years. The five patients had tumors staged T1-T3 N0M0, with maximum diameters ranging from 4.2 to 10 cm. Each sample produced about 3.5 to 7.13 million productive TCRbeta reads, and read depth showed no significant difference between tissue types. Across five regions of each liver tumor, along with adjacent normal tissue and blood, the study brought together TCRbeta repertoire sequencing, expression microarrays and whole-exome sequencing. A total of 35 or so specimens from 5 patients underwent TCRbeta repertoire sequencing, comprising 25 or so tumor regions, 5 adjacent noncancerous liver tissues and 5 peripheral blood samples. The roughly 25 tumor region samples were profiled with Agilent mRNA microarrays so that TCRbeta repertoire diversity could be related to the local molecular phenotype. Reproducibility between technical replicate repertoires was high, with correlation coefficients above 0.95 and mean shared-clone rates about 0.9. Points the paper makes about the study in general: The study included only four to six patients, and the authors note findings should be validated in a larger study. Only roughly 7-25% of top clones appeared in all five regions of a tumor, which suggests that tumor-infiltrating T cells are spatially heterogeneous. A significantly larger repertoire fraction was made up by the top 250 clones in tumors than in blood (p = 0.039). Because sequencing covered only the TCR beta chain and unpaired alpha chains were not captured, true repertoire diversity is likely underestimated. Repertoire overlap was found to be higher between tumor regions (mean about 35%) than between tumor-adjacent (about 17%) or tumor-blood (about 15%) pairs, consistent with antigen-driven expansion. Comparison of CD4+ and CD8+ T cell repertoires was precluded by the use of bulk unsorted samples.

The CDR3 holds 14 amino acids from the cysteine to the phenylalanine. Just the 42-base CDR3 DNA is kept, in frame starting at base 1. From a lookup of the germline V gene (reference sequence), CDR1 and CDR2 are SGHNT and YYREEE. About this clonotype itself: Its antigen remains undetermined. A read error may account for a junction end that differs from germline.

A constant-region primer and ProtoScript II reverse transcriptase were used to reverse-transcribe TCRbeta-specific cDNA from about 500 ng total RNA. The TCRbeta libraries were prepared through three rounds of nested multiplex PCR following a slightly modified ARM-PCR procedure. The first two PCR rounds used multiplex TRBV1-TRBV30 forward primers with a Cbeta reverse primer, each for 10 to 11 cycles. A final 25-cycle PCR with Deep VentR polymerase added sample barcodes and Illumina adapters. Before sequencing, amplicons of 200-500 bp were gel-purified using a QIAquick gel extraction kit. The TCRbeta amplicons were sequenced with 250-bp paired-end reads on an Illumina HiSeq 2500. On the authors' methods: Quality trimming of reads was performed with Trimmomatic v0.33, and paired reads were merged with FLASH v1.2.11 so that full CDR3 sequences could be recovered. V, D and J germline segments were assigned to the rearranged TCRbeta sequences using MiGEC v1.2.1b. Clonotype statistics, along with Shannon-Wiener diversity indices, were calculated using VDJtools v1.0.0. To cut down on sampling bias, every analysis after diversity analysis relied on just the 250 most abundant clonotypes from each sample. TCRdb cleaned the public reads at Q25 with fastp, built clones with MiXCR and kept in-frame beta chains. Under each unique CDR3 protein, matching rows form one entry showing the most common genes and DNA. TCRdb's processing, not the study's, gives the V and J calls here. The sample table shows tens of thousands of distinct CDR3 sequences, and around 77% are seen once. The leading ten clones occupy around a quarter of the sample.

Total RNA and DNA were co-extracted without cell sorting from roughly 20-30 mg of bulk tissue using the AllPrep DNA/RNA mini kit. Between late 2015 and early 2016, 4 or 5 patients in China with histopathologically diagnosed primary liver carcinoma had their tumors surgically resected. Patients had chronic HBV infection and were treatment-naive at sampling. Each tumor was sampled at five spatially separated regions: the tumor centre plus the superior, inferior, left-lateral and right-lateral poles. Histological examination found more than 90% viable tumor cells in every tumor sample. Each fresh piece of tumor and adjacent tissue was cut in two, with one half stored in RNAlater at -80 degrees C and the other half sent for histology.

The chain employs TRBV5-4 and TRBJ2-5, and possibly TRBD1, on 6 matching bases. This receptor was taken from a man aged 35 to 55 with primary liver carcinoma and hepatitis B virus infection. The specimen sequenced was liver tumor tissue from sampling region 5. The cell subset or site label, as the study defines it: tumor region T5, tumor centre. The sequenced DNA is TGTGTCAGCAGCGCGGTAGGGGGTCAAGATACCCAGTACTTC. It translates to CVSSAVGGQDTQYF.